This T cell receptor (beta chain) was observed in a study of blood T cell repertoires in COVID-19 (dated by TCRdb to the early 2020s). Turning to the overall study: The collaborator samples originated in the United States, Italy and Spain and spanned the acute and convalescent phases of COVID-19. The repertoires were released in a freely available public database meant as a resource for research on the immune response to SARS-CoV-2. A de-identified subject ID, COVID-19 status, age in years and sex were almost always included in the sample metadata. Samples were obtained from the ongoing ImmuneRACE study (first 160 participants) and from about 1,300 subjects provided by 6 global collaborators. Deeply sampled blood TCRbeta repertoires from subjects exposed to, actively infected with, or recovered from COVID-19 were included in the dataset. Where available, HLA class I and class II types were obtained from metadata supplied by the sample provider rather than from assay-based typing. The material from the prospective study consisted of cDNA or gDNA derived from T cells, B-cell-depleted T cells, or PBMCs.

At one collaborating source in Seattle, patients were enrolled during active infection and were followed longitudinally through the course of disease. Each collaborating institution followed its own protocols to collect whole blood in K2EDTA tubes. For TCRbeta analysis, collaborators shipped samples in one of three forms: frozen whole blood, isolated PBMCs, or DNA extracted from either of those sample types. TCRbeta CDR3 regions were amplified from genomic DNA using the immunoSEQ Assay, a bias-controlled multiplex PCR. Under the source paper's analysis protocol: Nucleated cell counts per sample were estimated from amplification of reference gene primers within the assay. To quantify the absolute abundance of each unique TCRbeta CDR3 rearrangement, sequence reads were collapsed and filtered. For each sample, productive Simpson clonality was calculated as the square root of Simpson's diversity index over productive rearrangements. TCRdb carries this immuneACCESS record with in-frame sequences only. Its versions omit some clonotypes, under half of them owing to an unresolved V gene in the studies checked, with the rest unexplained. The V and J calls and clone size are taken from that table; D and trimming were inferred from the DNA. A total of some 220,000 clones appear in this sample, 80% to 95% of them only once. The top ten constitute about 0.8% of the sample.

Remarks on this clone: No antigen is known for it. Base qualities are missing; no much larger clone stands one base away.

Results and caveats for the whole study, not just this receptor: The quantity of clinical and demographic metadata differed by source and by participant and was supplied without curation.

CDR1 and CDR2 are read off the germline V gene as LGHNA and YNFKEQ. CDR3 length: 13 amino acids, cysteine to phenylalanine. Only CDR3 DNA remains: 39 bases, in frame from the first base. V and J are truncated by 4 bases and 5 bases respectively, leaving an intervening sequence of 9 bases. This TCR was recovered from a man younger than 45 with COVID-19, enrolled during active disease. The chain couples TRBV4-2 to TRBJ2-4; a tentative D match to TRBD2 spans 6 bases. Input material: peripheral blood. CDR3 reads: CASSRGEQNIQYF. DNA sequence: TGTGCCAGCAGCCGGGGGGAACAAAACATTCAGTACTTC.